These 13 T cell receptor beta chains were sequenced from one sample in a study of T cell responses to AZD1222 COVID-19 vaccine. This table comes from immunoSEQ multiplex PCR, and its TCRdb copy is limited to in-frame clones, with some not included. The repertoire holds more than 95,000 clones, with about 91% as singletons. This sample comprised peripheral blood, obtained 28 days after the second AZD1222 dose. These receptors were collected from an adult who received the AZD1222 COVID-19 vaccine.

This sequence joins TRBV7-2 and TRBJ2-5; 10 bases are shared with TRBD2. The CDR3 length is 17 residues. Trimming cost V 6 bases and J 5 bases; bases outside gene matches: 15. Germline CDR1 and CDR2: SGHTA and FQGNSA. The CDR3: CASSRGTSANRGETQYF. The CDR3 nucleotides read TGTGCCAGCAGTAGGGGGACTAGCGCTAACCGGGGGGAGACCCAGTACTTC.

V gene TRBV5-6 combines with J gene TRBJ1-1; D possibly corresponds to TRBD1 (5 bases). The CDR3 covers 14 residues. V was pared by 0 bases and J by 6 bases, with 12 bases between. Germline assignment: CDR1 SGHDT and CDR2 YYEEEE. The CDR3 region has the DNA TGTGCCAGCAGCTTGGCCGGGACGTCCGCTGAAGCTTTCTTT. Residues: CASSLAGTSAEAFF.

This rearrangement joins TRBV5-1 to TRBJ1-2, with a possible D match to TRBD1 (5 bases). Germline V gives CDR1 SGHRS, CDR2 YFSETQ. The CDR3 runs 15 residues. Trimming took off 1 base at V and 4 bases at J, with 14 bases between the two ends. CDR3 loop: CASSLIGESAYGYTF. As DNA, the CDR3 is TGCGCCAGCAGCTTGATAGGGGAGTCAGCCTATGGCTACACCTTC.

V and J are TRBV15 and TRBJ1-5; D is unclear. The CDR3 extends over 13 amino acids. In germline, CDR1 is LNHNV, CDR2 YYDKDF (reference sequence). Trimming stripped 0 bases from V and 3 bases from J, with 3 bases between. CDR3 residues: CATSRDVNQPQHF. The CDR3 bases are TGTGCCACCAGCAGAGACGTCAATCAGCCCCAGCATTTT.

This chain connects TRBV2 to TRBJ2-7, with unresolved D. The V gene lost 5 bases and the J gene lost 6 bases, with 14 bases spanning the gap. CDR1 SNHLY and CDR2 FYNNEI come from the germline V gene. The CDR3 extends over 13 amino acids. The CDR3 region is CASSRLSYSEQYF. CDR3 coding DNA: TGTGCCAGCAGTCGTCTTAGCTATAGCGAGCAGTACTTC.

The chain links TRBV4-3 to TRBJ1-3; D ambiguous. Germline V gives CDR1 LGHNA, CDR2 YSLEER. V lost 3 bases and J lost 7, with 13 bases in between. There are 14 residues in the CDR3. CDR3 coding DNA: TGCGCCAGCAGCCAGGACCCTCGAACCAACACCATATATTTT. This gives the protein CASSQDPRTNTIYF.

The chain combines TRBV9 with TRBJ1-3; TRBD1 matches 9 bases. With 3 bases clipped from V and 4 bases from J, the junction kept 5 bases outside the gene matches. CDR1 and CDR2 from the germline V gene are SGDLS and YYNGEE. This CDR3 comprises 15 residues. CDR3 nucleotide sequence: TGTGCCAGCAGCGAGGGGACAGGGCACGGAAACACCATATATTTT. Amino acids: CASSEGTGHGNTIYF.

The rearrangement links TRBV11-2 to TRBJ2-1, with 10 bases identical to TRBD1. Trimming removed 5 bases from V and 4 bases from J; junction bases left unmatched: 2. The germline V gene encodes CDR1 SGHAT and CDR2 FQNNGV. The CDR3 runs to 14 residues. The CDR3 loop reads CASSQGQGYNEQFF. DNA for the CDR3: TGTGCCAGCAGCCAGGGACAGGGGTACAATGAGCAGTTCTTC.

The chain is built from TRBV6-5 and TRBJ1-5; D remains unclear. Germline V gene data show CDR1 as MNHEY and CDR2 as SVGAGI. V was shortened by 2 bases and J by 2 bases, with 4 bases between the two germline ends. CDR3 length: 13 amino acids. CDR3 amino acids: CASSYDGNQPQHF. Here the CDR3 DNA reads TGTGCCAGCAGTTACGACGGCAATCAGCCCCAGCATTTT.

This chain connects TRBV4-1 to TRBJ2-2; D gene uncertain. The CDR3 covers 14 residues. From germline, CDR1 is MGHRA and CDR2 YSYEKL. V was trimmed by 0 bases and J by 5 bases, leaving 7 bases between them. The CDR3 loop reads CASSQDLYTGELFF. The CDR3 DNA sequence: TGCGCCAGCAGCCAAGATCTATATACCGGGGAGCTGTTTTTT.

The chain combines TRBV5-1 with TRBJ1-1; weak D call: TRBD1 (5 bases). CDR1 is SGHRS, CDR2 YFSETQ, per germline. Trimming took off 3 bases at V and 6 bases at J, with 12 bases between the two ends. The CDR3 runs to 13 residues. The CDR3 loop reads CASSWSTGAEAFF. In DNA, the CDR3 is TGCGCCAGCAGCTGGAGCACGGGGGCTGAAGCTTTCTTT.

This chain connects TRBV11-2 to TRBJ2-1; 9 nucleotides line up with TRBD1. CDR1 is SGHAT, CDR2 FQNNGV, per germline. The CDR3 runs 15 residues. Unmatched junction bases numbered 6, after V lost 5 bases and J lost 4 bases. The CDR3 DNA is TGTGCCAGCAGCCGTCCGGGACAGGGATACAATGAGCAGTTCTTC. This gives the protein CASSRPGQGYNEQFF.

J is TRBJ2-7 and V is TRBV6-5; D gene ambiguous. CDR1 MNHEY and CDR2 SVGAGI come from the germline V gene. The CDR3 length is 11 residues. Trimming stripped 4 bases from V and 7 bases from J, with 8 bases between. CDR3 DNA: TGTGCCAGCAGTTTCTTAAAGGAGCAGTACTTC. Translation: CASSFLKEQYF.